This T cell receptor (beta chain) is from a study of CD8 T cells in Susac syndrome. Random hexamers were used to reverse transcribe roughly 0.5 to 1 ug of RNA. TCRdb re-called the immunoSEQ multiplex PCR reads with MiXCR, one entry per CDR3 protein. The sample lists just over 300,000 distinct CDR3 sequences; around 92% were seen once. The sequenced sample was CD4+ T cells from PBMCs. This sequence was found in a human donor with multiple sclerosis.

CDR3 sequence: CASYPVGSYNEQFF. CDR3 DNA: TGCGCCAGCTATCCGGTGGGCTCCTACAATGAGCAGTTCTTC. The chain uses TRBV5-1 and TRBJ2-1; D is unresolved. Germline CDR1 is SGHRS and CDR2 is YFSETQ. V gave up 7 bases and J gave up 0 bases, with 11 bases separating them. This CDR3 has 14 amino acids.